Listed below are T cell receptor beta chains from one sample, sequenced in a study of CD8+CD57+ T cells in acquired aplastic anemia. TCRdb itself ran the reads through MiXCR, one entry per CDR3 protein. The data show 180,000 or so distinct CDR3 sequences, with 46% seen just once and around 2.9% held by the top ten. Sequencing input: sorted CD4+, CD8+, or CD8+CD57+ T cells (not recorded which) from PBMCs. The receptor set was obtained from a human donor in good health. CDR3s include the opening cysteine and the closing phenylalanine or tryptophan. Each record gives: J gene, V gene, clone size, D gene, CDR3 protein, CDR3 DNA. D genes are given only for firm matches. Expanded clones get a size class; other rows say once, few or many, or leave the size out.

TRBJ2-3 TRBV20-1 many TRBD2 CSARILAGVGGGTDTQYF TGCAGTGCTAGGATACTAGCGGGAGTAGGAGGAGGCACAGATACGCAGTATTTT
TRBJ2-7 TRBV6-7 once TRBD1 CASSKYGQDEQYF TGTGCCAGCAGTAAGTACGGACAGGACGAGCAGTACTTC
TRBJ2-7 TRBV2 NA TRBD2 CASDLAGRIGYF TGTGCCAGCGATCTAGCGGGGAGGATAGGGTACTTC
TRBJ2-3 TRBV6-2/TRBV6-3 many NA CASSYSSKDFSTDTQYF TGTGCCAGCAGTTACTCGTCCAAGGACTTCAGCACAGATACGCAGTATTTT
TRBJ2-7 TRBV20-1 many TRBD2 CSARDLTSGIDEQYF TGCAGTGCTAGAGATCTTACTAGCGGGATCGACGAGCAGTACTTC
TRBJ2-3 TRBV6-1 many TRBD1 CASSLTGGGSDTQYF TGTGCCAGCAGCCTGACAGGGGGCGGGTCAGATACGCAGTATTTT
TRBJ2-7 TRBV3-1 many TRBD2 CASSQSGTSRFYEQYF TGTGCCAGCAGCCAATCGGGGACTAGCCGCTTCTACGAGCAGTACTTC
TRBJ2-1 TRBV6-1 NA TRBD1 CASTWRSGTGSYNEQFF TGTGCCAGCACCTGGCGATCCGGGACAGGGTCCTACAATGAGCAGTTCTTC
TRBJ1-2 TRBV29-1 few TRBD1 CSVRWTGQQSYGYTF TGCAGCGTTCGCTGGACAGGGCAACAGTCCTATGGCTACACCTTC
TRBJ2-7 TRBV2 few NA CASSAGRTYEQYF TGTGCCAGCAGTGCCGGCAGAACCTACGAGCAGTACTTC
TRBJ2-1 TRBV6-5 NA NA CASSSFGGVRDEQFF TGTGCCAGCAGTTCCTTCGGGGGAGTTCGCGATGAGCAGTTCTTC
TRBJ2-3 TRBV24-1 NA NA CATSDPAIDTQYF TGTGCCACCAGTGACCCCGCCATAGATACGCAGTATTTT
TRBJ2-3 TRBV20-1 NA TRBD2 CSARGGLEIVDTQYF TGCAGTGCTAGGGGGGGACTAGAAATAGTAGATACGCAGTATTTT
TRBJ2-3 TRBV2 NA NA CAISEFTDTQYF TGTGCCATCAGTGAATTCACAGATACGCAGTATTTT
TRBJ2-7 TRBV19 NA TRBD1 CASSIAGTGVYEQYF TGTGCCAGTAGTATAGCCGGGACAGGGGTCTACGAGCAGTACTTC
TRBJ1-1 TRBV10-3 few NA CAISPSPLNTEAFF TGTGCCATCAGTCCCTCGCCTTTGAACACTGAAGCTTTCTTT
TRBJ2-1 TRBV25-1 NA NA CARTGNHNEQFF TGTGCTAGGACCGGGAACCACAATGAGCAGTTCTTC
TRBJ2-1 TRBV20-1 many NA CSAVADSYNEQFF TGCAGTGCTGTAGCGGATTCCTACAATGAGCAGTTCTTC
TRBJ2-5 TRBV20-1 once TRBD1 CSASGTGGQETQYF TGCAGTGCTAGCGGGACAGGGGGGCAAGAGACCCAGTACTTC
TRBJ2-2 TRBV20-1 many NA CSARWDVTGELFF TGCAGTGCTAGGTGGGATGTCACCGGGGAGCTGTTTTTT
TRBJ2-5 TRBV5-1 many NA CASADLTQETQYF TGCGCCAGCGCCGACTTGACGCAAGAGACCCAGTACTTC
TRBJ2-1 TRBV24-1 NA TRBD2 CATSDRLAGEDNEQFF TGTGCCACCAGTGACCGACTAGCGGGGGAGGACAATGAGCAGTTCTTC
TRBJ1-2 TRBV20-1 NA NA CSASESANYGYTF TGCAGTGCTAGTGAGTCCGCTAACTATGGCTACACCTTC
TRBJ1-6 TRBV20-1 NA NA CCAKGRGSLHF TGCTGTGCCAAAGGACGCGGTTCCCTCCACTTT
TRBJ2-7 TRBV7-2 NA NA CASSLGGKQYF TGTGCCAGCAGCTTAGGAGGGAAGCAGTACTTC
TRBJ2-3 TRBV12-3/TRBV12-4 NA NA CASSLAQGLITDTQYF TGTGCCAGCAGTTTAGCGCAGGGGCTCATCACAGATACGCAGTATTTT
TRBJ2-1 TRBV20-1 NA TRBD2 CSASELADYNEQFF TGCAGTGCTAGTGAGCTAGCGGATTACAATGAGCAGTTCTTC
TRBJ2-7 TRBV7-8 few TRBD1 CASRQGSSYEQYF TGTGCCAGTCGACAGGGGAGCTCCTACGAGCAGTACTTC
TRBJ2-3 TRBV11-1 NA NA CASSVGGSLGGTQYF TGTGCCAGCAGCGTAGGGGGGAGCCTAGGGGGTACGCAGTATTTT
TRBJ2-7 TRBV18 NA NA CASSHGDDDSYEQYF TGTGCCAGCTCACACGGGGACGATGACTCCTACGAGCAGTACTTC
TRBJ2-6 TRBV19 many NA CASSITGANVLTF TGTGCCAGTAGTATCACTGGGGCCAACGTCCTGACTTTC
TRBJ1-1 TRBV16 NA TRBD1 CASSRAGQGKTEAFF TGTGCCAGCAGTAGGGCGGGACAGGGAAAAACTGAAGCTTTCTTT
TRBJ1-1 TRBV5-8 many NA CASSFGGSVNTEAFF TGTGCCAGCAGCTTCGGGGGGTCGGTGAACACTGAAGCTTTCTTT
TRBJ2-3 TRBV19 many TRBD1 CASSPDRVKDTQYF TGTGCCAGTAGTCCGGACAGGGTAAAGGATACGCAGTATTTT
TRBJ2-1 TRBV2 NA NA CASSVEALHSYNEQFF TGTGCCAGCAGTGTGGAGGCCCTACACTCCTACAATGAGCAGTTCTTC
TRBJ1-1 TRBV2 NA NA CASRTDWNTEALF TGTGCCAGTAGGACGGACTGGAACACTGAAGCTTTGTTT